The 3 T cell receptor beta chains listed next were all sequenced from one sample in a study of CD8+CD57+ T cells in acquired aplastic anemia. The TCR beta profiling, which covered VDJ combination and CDR3 sequence, was carried out using genomic DNA as the template. TCRdb redid the calling of the reads with MiXCR, one entry per CDR3 protein. The sample lists about 210,000 distinct CDR3 sequences; 34% were seen once. Material: sorted CD4+, CD8+, or CD8+CD57+ T cells (not recorded which) from PBMCs. These receptors were obtained from a human donor in good health, serving as a control.

This clonotype appeared a few times. Compared with germline, one end of the junction differs, possibly owing to a read error. V is TRBV7-3 and J is TRBJ1-6; D ambiguous. The CDR3 is made up of 13 amino acids. Germline V gene lookup returns CDR1 SGHTA and CDR2 FQGTGA. The CDR3: CASSRLVDSPLHF. CDR3 DNA sequence: TGCGCCAGCAGCCGCTTAGTTGATTCACCCCTCCACTTT.

The chain links TRBV2 to TRBJ1-4, with TRBD1 matching over 9 bases. The CDR3 has 15 amino acids. Germline V gene sequence: CDR1 SNHLY, CDR2 FYNNEI. J gave up 2 bases and V 8 bases, and 6 bases lay outside the gene matches. CDR3: CASQRQGVTNEKLFF. In DNA, the CDR3 is TGTGCCAGCCAAAGACAGGGGGTCACTAATGAAAAACTGTTTTTT. Using reference TRBV2 and TRBJ1-4 for the parts outside the CDR3, the full variable domain is EPEVTQTPSHQVTQMGQEVILRCVPISNHLYFYWYRQILGQKVEFLVSFYNNEISEKSEIFDDQFSVERPDGSNFTLKIRSTKLEDSAMYFCASQRQGVTNEKLFFGSGTQLSVL.

The chain uses TRBV9 and TRBJ2-2; D perhaps matches TRBD1 (6 bases). The CDR3 spans 14 residues. The V gene's germline CDR1 is SGDLS and CDR2 YYNGEE. V dropped 2 bases and J dropped 2 bases, with 7 bases sitting between them. The CDR3 protein is CASSVGTNTGELFF. The CDR3 DNA reads as TGTGCCAGCAGCGTCGGGACAAACACCGGGGAGCTGTTTTTT.